Following are 28 T cell receptor beta chains from one sample sequenced in a study of blood T cell repertoires in COVID-19. Measured with immunoSEQ multiplex PCR; TCRdb has only the in-frame clones, and not every one. Of approximately 62,000 clones in the sample, around 90% were seen once. The source material was peripheral blood. The receptors originated from a human donor with active COVID-19. The donor label of this sample is uncertain.

The chain joins TRBV12-3 or TRBV12-4 to TRBJ2-7, with 8 positions matching TRBD1. V shed 5 bases and J 5 bases; nucleotides not matched to a gene: 5. CDR3 size: 13 residues. CDR3 coding DNA: TGTGCCAGCAGTATTCAGGGGGCCCACGAGCAGTACTTC. Encoded protein: CASSIQGAHEQYF.

The chain couples TRBV29-1 to TRBJ2-1; D remains ambiguous. Germline assignment: CDR1 SQVTM and CDR2 ANQGSEA. This CDR3 is built from 14 residues. Trimming cost V 4 bases and J 3 bases, with 13 bases left between them. The CDR3 nucleotides are TGCAGCGTTGTAAGCCGCCTAAGCTACAATGAGCAGTTCTTC. It yields the protein CSVVSRLSYNEQFF.

This clone was found a few times. V and J are TRBV5-4 and TRBJ1-2; TRBD1 aligns across 7 bases. This CDR3 contains 14 residues. Germline-derived CDR1 and CDR2 are SGHNT and YYREEE (reference sequence). The trim removed 3 bases at V and 0 bases at J, leaving 2 bases unmatched. The CDR3 bases are TGTGCCAGCAGCTCGGGACAGTCTAACTATGGCTACACCTTC. Residues: CASSSGQSNYGYTF.

This clone was counted only a few times. The chain carries TRBV5-1 and TRBJ1-2; 9 bases are a match to TRBD1. Germline V gene sequence: CDR1 SGHRS, CDR2 YFSETQ. This CDR3 contains 15 residues. V shed 6 bases and J 2 bases; nucleotides not matched to a gene: 8. In DNA form, the CDR3 reads TGCGCCAGCAAAACAACAGGGGGCGCGAACTATGGCTACACCTTC. Amino acids: CASKTTGGANYGYTF.

The V gene is TRBV5-1, the J gene TRBJ2-4, with a tentative D call TRBD1 (6 bases). The CDR3 contains 16 residues. From germline, CDR1 is SGHRS and CDR2 YFSETQ. V was pared by 0 bases and J by 7 bases, with 17 bases between. The CDR3 spells CASSLADSNDRNIQYF. The CDR3 nucleotides read TGCGCCAGCAGCTTGGCGGACAGTAACGATCGGAACATTCAGTACTTC.

The rearrangement uses TRBV13 and TRBJ2-7, with 12 bases fitting TRBD2. The germline CDR1 and CDR2 sequences are PRHDT and FYEKMQ (reference sequence). Trimming took 5 bases from V and 3 from J; bases not matched to a gene: 2. This CDR3 contains 14 residues. CDR3 coding DNA: TGTGCCAGCAGCCCACTAGCGGGAGGCTACGAGCAGTACTTC. Its protein product is CASSPLAGGYEQYF.

This chain joins TRBV27 and TRBJ1-3, with D hard to call. CDR3 length: 17 residues. CDR1 MNHEY and CDR2 SMNVEV come from the germline V gene (reference sequence). V lost 6 bases, J lost 3 bases, and 21 bases lay in between. The CDR3 bases are TGTGCCAGCAGACGAAACGGGAGGGTTAGGTTTGGAAACACCATATATTTT. As protein: CASRRNGRVRFGNTIYF.

V and J are TRBV19 and TRBJ1-5, with TRBD1 matching over 9 bases. The CDR3 is 14 amino acids. Looked up from germline, CDR1 is LNHDA and CDR2 is SQIVND (reference sequence). The ends lost 9 bases at V and 3 bases at J; junction bases unmatched: 6. CDR3 sequence reads: CASWTGVYNQPQHF. In nucleotides, the CDR3 is TGTGCCAGCTGGACAGGGGTATACAATCAGCCCCAGCATTTT.

The chain couples TRBV7-9 to TRBJ2-3, with 12 bases matching TRBD1. From germline, CDR1 is SEHNR and CDR2 FQNEAQ (reference sequence). This CDR3 contains 17 residues. Trimming at V came to 5 bases and at J to 3 bases, leaving 9 bases not matched to a gene. This CDR3 is CASSPTPGQGATDTQYF. Here the CDR3 DNA reads TGTGCCAGCAGCCCCACGCCGGGACAGGGGGCAACAGATACGCAGTATTTT.

The chain joins TRBV6-5 to TRBJ2-5, with a weak D call TRBD2 (7 bases). Germline loops: CDR1 MNHEY, CDR2 SVGAGI. The CDR3 is made up of 13 amino acids. The germline V and J ends were trimmed by 2 bases and 4 bases, with 8 bases remaining between them. In DNA form, the CDR3 reads TGTGCCAGCAGTTACGCGGGGGCAGAGACCCAGTACTTC. This sequence encodes CASSYAGAETQYF.

This chain connects TRBV27 to TRBJ2-7; TRBD2 agrees at 7 bases. CDR1 MNHEY and CDR2 SMNVEV come from the germline V gene (reference sequence). The CDR3 covers 16 residues. The ends lost 2 bases at V and 6 bases at J; junction bases unmatched: 13. CDR3 amino acids: CASSLGLAASQREQYF. The CDR3 DNA sequence: TGTGCCAGCAGTTTAGGGCTAGCGGCCTCCCAACGCGAGCAGTACTTC.

The genes are TRBV19 and TRBJ1-5; TRBD1 is a possible D gene (6 bases). Looked up from germline, CDR1 is LNHDA and CDR2 is SQIVND (reference sequence). This CDR3 contains 16 residues. Trimming pared 6 bases from V and 9 bases from J, leaving 24 bases between. CDR3 loop: CASRPVGSGGLGPQHF. The CDR3 DNA reads as TGTGCCAGTAGACCTGTAGGTTCCGGGGGGCTTGGGCCCCAGCATTTT.

The chain carries TRBV4-1 and TRBJ2-1, with 12 bases that match TRBD2. This CDR3 has 16 residues. Germline lookup yields CDR1 MGHRA and CDR2 YSYEKL. Germline trimming cut 4 bases from V and 5 bases from J; bases unmatched to any gene: 6. For the CDR3, the DNA is TGCGCCAGCAGCCGCGAAGGACTAGCGGGGCACAATGAGCAGTTCTTC. Amino acids: CASSREGLAGHNEQFF.

V is TRBV6-6 and J is TRBJ1-2; TRBD1 matches 12 bases. Trimming took 2 bases from V and 4 from J; bases not matched to a gene: 5. This CDR3 has 16 residues. Germline values: CDR1 MNHNY, CDR2 SVGAGI (reference sequence). CDR3 sequence: CASSYRDRGQVYGYTF. CDR3 DNA sequence: TGTGCCAGCAGTTACCGGGACAGGGGGCAGGTCTATGGCTACACCTTC.

The rearrangement links TRBV28 to TRBJ2-7, with 10 bases that match TRBD1. Germline V lookup: CDR1 MDHEN, CDR2 SYDVKM. V was pared by 6 bases and J by 2 bases, with 19 bases of the junction left unmatched. The CDR3 has 19 residues. The CDR3 DNA is TGTGCCAGCAGCCCCCGTGACAGGGGGCGTCTAGCGGGTACCTACGAGCAGTACTTC. It translates to CASSPRDRGRLAGTYEQYF.

The chain employs TRBV5-4 and TRBJ2-3; tentatively, D is TRBD1 (5 bases). Germline CDR1 reads SGHNT; CDR2 reads YYREEE (reference sequence). The CDR3 totals 15 residues. Trimming stripped 3 bases from V and 5 bases from J, with 16 bases between. CDR3 nucleotides: TGTGCCAGCAGCTCCGCGAACAGGTTGAGAGATACGCAGTATTTT. Translating it yields CASSSANRLRDTQYF. Supplemented by reference TRBV5-4 and TRBJ2-3, the full variable domain reads ETGVTQSPTHLIKTRGQQVTLRCSSQSGHNTVSWYQQALGQGPQFIFQYYREEENGRGNFPPRFSGLQFPNYSSELNVNALELDDSALYLCASSSANRLRDTQYFGPGTRLTVL.

This chain connects TRBV7-9 to TRBJ2-2, with 8 bases aligning to TRBD1. Germline V gene data show CDR1 as SEHNR and CDR2 as FQNEAQ (reference sequence). J lost 4 bases, V lost 1 base, and 8 bases had no gene match. CDR3 length: 17 residues. CDR3 DNA: TGTGCCAGCAGCTTAGGCACAGGGGGGCGATTCACCGGGGAGCTGTTTTTT. Its protein is CASSLGTGGRFTGELFF.

The rearrangement uses TRBV13 and TRBJ2-1; TRBD1 agrees at 8 bases. Germline lookup yields CDR1 PRHDT and CDR2 FYEKMQ (reference sequence). The CDR3 is 16 amino acids. Germline trimming cut 5 bases from V and 8 bases from J; bases unmatched to any gene: 14. CDR3 in DNA: TGTGCCAGCAGCCCCCCAACCACCGGGACAGGTTATGAGCAGTTCTTC. It specifies CASSPPTTGTGYEQFF.

The CDR3 region is CASSGVAWSSYNEQFF. Here the CDR3 DNA reads TGTGCCAGCAGTGGGGTAGCCTGGAGCTCCTACAATGAGCAGTTCTTC. V is TRBV6-1 and J is TRBJ2-1, with no clear D. V lost 4 bases and J 0 bases, leaving 13 bases between the germline ends. The germline V gene has CDR1 MNHNS and CDR2 SASEGT. The CDR3 has 16 residues.

This rearrangement joins TRBV7-9 to TRBJ2-7; 10 bases match TRBD2. This CDR3 is built from 18 residues. The J segment lost 1 base and the V segment lost 7 bases, leaving 16 bases of the junction unmatched. Germline lookup yields CDR1 SEHNR and CDR2 FQNEAQ (reference sequence). The CDR3 DNA reads TGTGCCAGCACCCGGGTTAGCGGGAGTAGCGGGGGGTCCTACGAGCAGTACTTC. Amino acid sequence: CASTRVSGSSGGSYEQYF.

This clone turned up a few times. Here the CDR3 DNA reads TGTGCCAGCAGCCAAGACATTCCAGGACTAGCGGGTCCAGGCACAGATACGCAGTATTTT. Its translation: CASSQDIPGLAGPGTDTQYF. This chain connects TRBV14 to TRBJ2-3, with 11 bases lining up with TRBD2. Germline V gives CDR1 SGHDN, CDR2 FVKESK. Unmatched junction bases numbered 12, after V lost 0 bases and J lost 1 base. The CDR3 has 20 residues.

This clone showed up just once. The chain links TRBV18 to TRBJ1-2, with TRBD1 as a possible D gene (6 bases). V lost 5 bases and J lost 6, with 13 bases in between. This CDR3 has 13 residues. CDR1 is KGHSH, CDR2 LQKENI, per germline. The DNA for the CDR3 is TGTGCCAGCTCATCGGGACAAGACCATGGCTACACCTTC. This codes for CASSSGQDHGYTF.

The V and J genes are TRBV28 and TRBJ1-4; D is perhaps TRBD1 (6 bases). Trimming pared 2 bases from V and 5 bases from J, leaving 6 bases between. Germline values: CDR1 MDHEN, CDR2 SYDVKM. The CDR3 extends over 13 amino acids. CDR3 DNA sequence: TGTGCCAGCAGTTTACAGGGGAATGAAAAACTGTTTTTT. Translation gives CASSLQGNEKLFF.

As for this clone: Other nucleotide sequences in the sample specify the same CDR3. The DNA for the CDR3 is TGCAGTGCTAGGGACAACTACGAGCAGTACTTC. This sequence encodes CSARDNYEQYF. V and J are TRBV20-1 and TRBJ2-7, with a possible D match to TRBD1 (5 bases). V gave up 3 bases and J gave up 3 bases, with 6 bases separating them. The CDR3 runs 11 residues. Germline CDR1 reads DFQATT; CDR2 reads SNEGSKA (reference sequence).

This clone was observed a handful of times. The rearrangement links TRBV4-3 to TRBJ1-3; D ambiguous. Germline CDR1 reads LGHNA; CDR2 reads YSLEER. The ends were cut back, 0 bases at V and 0 bases at J, with 9 bases in the middle. CDR3 length equals 16 residues. CDR3 protein: CASSQDGTFSGNTIYF. DNA for the CDR3: TGCGCCAGCAGCCAAGATGGTACTTTCTCTGGAAACACCATATATTTT.

For the CDR3, the DNA is TGTGCCAGCAGTGAATCATCCCCCACTGAAGCTTTCTTT. It translates to CASSESSPTEAFF. The V gene is TRBV6-1, the J gene TRBJ1-1, with D unresolved. Trimming stripped 2 bases from V and 4 bases from J, with 8 bases between. CDR1 and CDR2 (germline): MNHNS, SASEGT. The CDR3 is 13 residues long.

The J gene is TRBJ2-1, the V gene TRBV10-3; 8 bases match TRBD1. Germline trimming cut 3 bases from V and 0 bases from J; bases unmatched to any gene: 4. The germline gives CDR1 ENHRY, CDR2 SYGVKD. CDR3 size: 16 residues. The CDR3 region has the DNA TGTGCCATCAGTGAAGCACAGGGGGACTCCTACAATGAGCAGTTCTTC. Encoded protein: CAISEAQGDSYNEQFF.

This rearrangement joins TRBV5-1 to TRBJ2-3; D is uncertain. Trimming pared 1 base from V and 6 bases from J, leaving 15 bases between. Germline V gives CDR1 SGHRS, CDR2 YFSETQ. The CDR3 consists of 15 residues. The CDR3 DNA sequence: TGCGCCAGCAGCTTGAGAGGCCTTCCCTCGGATACGCAGTATTTT. It yields the protein CASSLRGLPSDTQYF.